Detailed here is one T cell receptor beta chain. Its matching antigen is unknown. The entry originates in a study of long-term antiretroviral therapy in people with HIV. Study background: The earliest samples predate the 2015 immediate-ART recommendation by about a decade. Broader study findings: Regardless of time point, clones expanded before ART dominated the repertoire.

Sequencing used immunoSEQ v3.0 at survey level. It was 40,000-50,000 T-cell genomes per sample that sequencing targeted. Sequencing was performed with immunoSEQ multiplex PCR; in TCRdb, only in-frame clones are kept and a portion is missing. Among almost 35,000 clones listed, 90% to 95% were seen once. The CDR3 has 15 residues. Germline lookup yields CDR1 MNHNS and CDR2 SASEGT. V lost 8 bases to trimming and J lost 3 bases, with 17 bases between them. The sequencing used unsorted PBMCs, collected around 5.4 years after starting antiretroviral therapy. The chain has TRBV6-1 and TRBJ1-5, with a possible D match to TRBD1 (5 bases). The TCR originated in a woman between 50 and 59 years old with HIV. The DNA for the CDR3 is TGTGCCAGCCTTCCTTCCGACAGAACCAATCAGCCCCAGCATTTT. Amino acids: CASLPSDRTNQPQHF.